This entry lists 13 T cell receptor beta chains sequenced from one sample in a study of T cell responses to AZD1222 COVID-19 vaccine. Repertoires were generated with immunoSEQ multiplex PCR, while TCRdb's copy carries only in-frame clones and drops some. The sample holds approximately 110,000 clones; about 85% are singletons and the top ten take 5.2%. The input for sequencing was peripheral blood, taken on day 0 of AZD1222 vaccination. All receptors derive from an adult in good health.

The chain recombines TRBV9 with TRBJ1-4; D is unresolved. Germline V lookup: CDR1 SGDLS, CDR2 YYNGEE. V shed 4 bases and J shed 0 bases, with 7 bases lying between them. This CDR3 is 14 amino acids long. CDR3 coding DNA: TGTGCCAGCAGCTCGGATGCAACTAATGAAAAACTGTTTTTT. It translates to CASSSDATNEKLFF.

By proportion, this clone is medium-sized. The chain links TRBV9 to TRBJ2-1; D not resolved. V lost 4 bases and J 0 bases, leaving 11 bases between the germline ends. The germline V gene has CDR1 SGDLS and CDR2 YYNGEE. The CDR3 is made up of 15 amino acids. Here the CDR3 reads CASSSQGNSYNEQFF. The DNA of the CDR3 is TGTGCCAGCAGCTCACAAGGCAACTCCTACAATGAGCAGTTCTTC. Variable domain in full (rest from reference TRBV9 and TRBJ2-1): DSGVTQTPKHLITATGQRVTLRCSPRSGDLSVYWYQQSLDQGLQFLIQYYNGEERAKGNILERFSAQQFPDLHSELNLSSLELGDSALYFCASSSQGNSYNEQFFGPGTRLTVL.

The chain couples TRBV4-3 to TRBJ2-2; the D call may be TRBD1 or TRBD2 (5 bases each). CDR1 and CDR2 (germline): LGHNA, YSLEER. CDR3 size: 12 residues. V lost 7 bases to trimming and J lost 4 bases, with 7 bases between them. This CDR3 reads CASMGPTGELFF. The CDR3 DNA follows: TGCGCCAGCATGGGACCCACCGGGGAGCTGTTTTTT.

A remark on this clone: The junction does not match germline at one end; this may be a read error. Other DNA sequences within the sample encode an identical CDR3. CDR3 region: CASSFYSGRAHEQYF. The CDR3 DNA follows: TGTGCCAGCAGTTTCTATAGCGGGAGGGCCCACGAGCAGTACTTT. The V gene is TRBV28, the J gene TRBJ2-7; 11 nucleotides match TRBD2. This CDR3 contains 15 residues. CDR1 is MDHEN, CDR2 SYDVKM, per germline. The whole variable domain, filled in from reference TRBV28 and TRBJ2-7, reads DVKVTQSSRYLVKRTGEKVFLECVQDMDHENMFWYRQDPGLGLRLIYFSYDVKMKEKGDIPEGYSVSREKKERFSLILESASTNQTSMYLCASSFYSGRAHEQYFGPGTRLTVT.

The sample holds one count of this clone. The chain has TRBV19 and TRBJ2-1, with D possibly matching TRBD1 (5 bases). V was pared by 9 bases and J by 0 bases, with 9 bases between. The CDR3 is made up of 13 amino acids. Germline CDR1 LNHDA, CDR2 SQIVND (reference sequence). CDR3 residues: CASQGDSYNEQFF. CDR3 sequence (DNA): TGTGCCAGCCAAGGGGACTCCTACAATGAGCAGTTCTTC.

The chain employs TRBV2 and TRBJ2-7, with TRBD2 identical over 8 bases. J lost 6 bases, V lost 6 bases, and 13 bases had no gene match. CDR3 size: 15 residues. Germline assignment: CDR1 SNHLY and CDR2 FYNNEI. CDR3 sequence reads: CASSRAGAVLGEQYF. For the CDR3, the DNA is TGTGCCAGCAGCAGAGCGGGGGCGGTATTGGGCGAGCAGTACTTC.

Regarding this clone: A read error may produce the germline difference seen at one junction end. This sequence joins TRBV9 and TRBJ1-3; D possibly corresponds to TRBD1 (5 bases). CDR1 SGDLS and CDR2 YYNGEE come from the germline V gene. The length of the CDR3 is 16 residues. The CDR3 protein is CAGSAGTRSSGNTIYF. The CDR3 DNA follows: TGTGCCGGCAGCGCTGGGACCAGGAGCTCTGGAAACACCATATATTTT.

This sequence joins TRBV5-1 and TRBJ2-1; D gene uncertain. The V gene lost 4 bases and the J gene lost 6 bases, with 5 bases spanning the gap. Per the germline V gene, CDR1 is SGHRS and CDR2 is YFSETQ. The CDR3 consists of 11 residues. CDR3 sequence: CASSRTNEQFF. CDR3 nucleotide sequence: TGCGCCAGCAGCAGGACCAATGAGCAGTTCTTC. The variable domain in full, completed from reference TRBV5-1 and TRBJ2-1, reads KAGVTQTPRYLIKTRGQQVTLSCSPISGHRSVSWYQQTPGQGLQFLFEYFSETQRNKGNFPGRFSGRQFSNSRSEMNVSTLELGDSALYLCASSRTNEQFFGPGTRLTVL.

This chain links TRBV19 with TRBJ2-3; possibly TRBD1 for D (5 bases). Between the trimmed V and J ends, which lost 8 bases and 0 bases, there was a span of 12 bases. Germline CDR1 is LNHDA and CDR2 is SQIVND (reference sequence). This CDR3 spans 14 amino acids. Here the CDR3 reads CASQQVLSTDTQYF. The CDR3 coding sequence is TGTGCCAGTCAACAGGTCCTAAGCACAGATACGCAGTATTTT.

The chain is built from TRBV3-1 (or the pseudogene TRBV3-2) and TRBJ1-4; possible D gene TRBD1, 6 bases. Germline V CDR1 and CDR2: LGHDT, YNNKEL (reference sequence). This CDR3 contains 12 residues. Trimming shortened V by 8 bases and J by 10 bases, and 14 bases separated the two germline ends. This chain's CDR3 is CASRQGPGKLFF. CDR3 in DNA: TGTGCCAGCCGGCAGGGGCCGGGAAAACTGTTTTTT.

The chain is built from TRBV7-9 and TRBJ2-3; D is perhaps TRBD1 (5 bases). Trimming removed 6 bases from V and 1 base from J, with 11 bases in between. Per germline, CDR1 SEHNR and CDR2 FQNEAQ (reference sequence). This CDR3 has 14 residues. CDR3 sequence reads: CASRYRSRTDTQYF. CDR3 sequence (DNA): TGTGCCAGCAGGTACAGGAGCCGCACAGATACGCAGTATTTT.

This clone was observed a single time. This rearrangement joins TRBV30 to TRBJ2-1; 7 bases line up with TRBD2. Trimming cost V 0 bases and J 7 bases; bases outside gene matches: 3. The V gene's germline CDR1 is GTSNPN and CDR2 SVGIG (reference sequence). This CDR3 is 13 amino acids long. As DNA, the CDR3 is TGTGCCTGGAGTGTCTGGGGGGGGAATGAGCAGTTCTTC. Translated: CAWSVWGGNEQFF. The full variable domain, its missing parts supplied by reference TRBV30 and TRBJ2-1, is SQTIHQWPATLVQPVGSPLSLECTVEGTSNPNLYWYRQAAGRGLQLLFYSVGIGQISSEVPQNLSASRPQDRQFILSSKKLLLSDSGFYLCAWSVWGGNEQFFGPGTRLTVL.

This rearrangement joins TRBV19 to TRBJ1-2; maybe TRBD1 (5 bases). V lost 1 base, J lost 4 bases, and 13 bases lay in between. The CDR3 spans 15 residues. The germline V gene encodes CDR1 LNHDA and CDR2 SQIVND (reference sequence). The CDR3 nucleotides are TGTGCCAGTAGTATAGCCGCCGGGGGAGGCTATGGCTACACCTTC. Residues: CASSIAAGGGYGYTF.